This T cell receptor beta chain originates from a study of neoadjuvant anti-PD-1 for oral cavity cancer. On the study more broadly: Non-progressing patients received a fourth nivolumab dose near day 43, then surgery on days 50-56.

This CDR3 region has 14 residues. Looked up from germline, CDR1 is WNHNN and CDR2 is SYGVQD (reference sequence). V shed 4 bases, J shed 4 bases, and the junction held 6 bases outside the gene matches. The time point: after neoadjuvant nivolumab, at surgical resection. Libraries were prepared by immunoSEQ multiplex PCR; TCRdb keeps only in-frame clonotypes and omits some of them. The sample records 72,000 or so clones, about 86% being singletons. This clone was counted a few times. Sequencing used PBMCs, obtained after nivolumab (anti-PD-1) treatment. The rearrangement joins TRBV10-1 to TRBJ2-7; 8 nucleotides align to TRBD2. This receptor was identified in a person aged 35 to 85 with oral cavity squamous cell carcinoma. For the CDR3, the DNA is TGCGCCAGCAGTGCCGGACTAGCCGGTTACGAGCAGTACTTC. Residues: CASSAGLAGYEQYF.